These 12 T cell receptor beta chains came from one sample sequenced in a study of CD8+ T cells in alopecia areata. Sequencing relied on a cDNA template that was reverse transcribed from extracted RNA. Profiled with immunoSEQ multiplex PCR; TCRdb holds only in-frame clones, not every one. Of 35,000 to 45,000 clones in the sample, nearly 55% were seen once. In a group of a handful of patients, CD4+ cells were sorted into CD25+CD127- cells. The specimen was CD4+ Tregs sorted from blood. The receptors come from a human donor with alopecia areata.

Only a few counts were recorded for this clone. The V call is TRBV6-1, the J call TRBJ2-1; D perhaps matches TRBD1 (5 bases). The germline gives CDR1 MNHNS, CDR2 SASEGT. The CDR3 has 13 residues. The germline V and J ends were trimmed by 6 bases and 7 bases, with 13 bases remaining between them. The CDR3 sequence: CASRAGNWNEQFF. The CDR3 DNA sequence: TGTGCCAGCAGGGCAGGGAATTGGAATGAGCAGTTCTTC.

With regard to this clone: At one boundary the junction diverges from the germline segment, which might be a read error. Other DNA sequences within the sample encode an identical CDR3. The chain has TRBV18 and TRBJ2-3; TRBD1 matches at 7 bases. The germline V gene encodes CDR1 KGHSH and CDR2 LQKENI. The CDR3 has 15 amino acids. CDR3 region: CASSPGTAIFDTQYF. CDR3 nucleotides: TGTGCCAGCTCACCCGGGACAGCCATTTTCGATACGCAGTATTTC.

The CDR3 sequence is CASSPRPSGANVLTF. In DNA, the CDR3 is TGTGCCAGCAGCCCCCGCCCCTCTGGGGCCAACGTCCTGACTTTC. The chain carries TRBV9 and TRBJ2-6; no clear D. This CDR3 region has 15 residues. Germline V lookup: CDR1 SGDLS, CDR2 YYNGEE. Trimming removed 4 bases at V and 0 bases at J, with 8 bases between.

The chain couples TRBV9 to TRBJ2-3; D is possibly TRBD2 (5 bases). Trimming removed 4 bases from V and 3 bases from J, with 9 bases in between. Germline CDR1 and CDR2: SGDLS and YYNGEE. The CDR3 has 13 amino acids. The chain's CDR3 is CASSSRGTDTQYF. The CDR3 bases are TGTGCCAGCAGCTCACGAGGGACAGATACGCAGTATTTT. Variable domain in full (rest from reference TRBV9 and TRBJ2-3): DSGVTQTPKHLITATGQRVTLRCSPRSGDLSVYWYQQSLDQGLQFLIQYYNGEERAKGNILERFSAQQFPDLHSELNLSSLELGDSALYFCASSSRGTDTQYFGPGTRLTVL.

This sequence joins TRBV27 and TRBJ2-7, with 7 bases matching TRBD2. The V gene's germline CDR1 is MNHEY and CDR2 SMNVEV (reference sequence). CDR3 length: 13 residues. The junction had 5 bases not matched to a gene; V was cut back by 7 bases and J by 2 bases. The CDR3 DNA is TGTGCCAGCAAGGCTAGCGGAACCTACGAGCAGTACTTC. Translating it yields CASKASGTYEQYF.

This clone was seen only once. The chain carries TRBV30 and TRBJ2-3; D perhaps matches TRBD2 (6 bases). Deletions cut 4 bases from V and 4 bases from J, with 15 bases between. CDR1 and CDR2 (germline): GTSNPN, SVGIG (reference sequence). This CDR3 has 14 residues. The CDR3 bases are TGTGCCTGGAACCCGGGACTCCGGGCAGATACGCAGTATTTT. It translates to CAWNPGLRADTQYF.

CDR3 bases: TGTGCCAGCAGTGAGACACCCAGCTCCTACAATGAGCAGTTCTTC. It yields the protein CASSETPSSYNEQFF. The chain joins TRBV2 to TRBJ2-1; D not certain. Germline V gene lookup returns CDR1 SNHLY and CDR2 FYNNEI. There are 15 residues in the CDR3. V was trimmed by 3 bases and J by 0 bases, leaving 9 bases between them.

The rearrangement links TRBV30 to TRBJ2-3; perhaps D is TRBD1 or TRBD2 (5 bases each). Germline-derived CDR1 and CDR2 are GTSNPN and SVGIG (reference sequence). Trimming removed 6 bases at V and 4 bases at J, with 17 bases between. The CDR3 loop spans 14 amino acids. CDR3 nucleotides: TGTGCCTGCACCCGGGGCCCGCCCTCAGATACGCAGTATTTT. It specifies CACTRGPPSDTQYF. Looking up the rest from reference TRBV30 and TRBJ2-3 gives the full variable domain: SQTIHQWPATLVQPVGSPLSLECTVEGTSNPNLYWYRQAAGRGLQLLFYSVGIGQISSEVPQNLSASRPQDRQFILSSKKLLLSDSGFYLCACTRGPPSDTQYFGPGTRLTVL.

The rearrangement joins TRBV6-6 to TRBJ2-7, with D uncertain. Trimming pared 5 bases from V and 7 bases from J, leaving 15 bases between. The CDR3 extends over 13 amino acids. The V gene's germline CDR1 is MNHNY and CDR2 SVGAGI (reference sequence). The CDR3: CASSRVPNREQYF. The CDR3 nucleotides read TGTGCCAGCAGTCGAGTCCCGAACCGGGAGCAGTACTTC.

This clone was counted a single time. V and J are TRBV5-1 and TRBJ2-1; D may correspond to TRBD1 or TRBD2 (6 bases each). Germline values: CDR1 SGHRS, CDR2 YFSETQ. V was clipped by 1 base and J by 9 bases, with 14 bases between them. This CDR3 is 14 amino acids long. CDR3 sequence (DNA): TGCGCCAGCAGCTTGCCCGGGGGCCTCGGTGAGCAGTTCTTC. Its protein is CASSLPGGLGEQFF.

In nucleotides, the CDR3 is TGTGCCAGCAGTGCGTGGGGGTACGAGCAGTACTTC. Translation gives CASSAWGYEQYF. V gene TRBV6-5 combines with J gene TRBJ2-7; perhaps D is TRBD1 or TRBD2 (5 bases each). Trimming took off 5 bases at V and 4 bases at J, with 9 bases between the two ends. This CDR3 has 12 amino acids. CDR1 and CDR2 (germline): MNHEY, SVGAGI.

This CDR3 reads CSVEGTLNTYEQYF. DNA for the CDR3: TGCAGCGTTGAGGGGACCCTGAACACCTACGAGCAGTACTTC. The V gene is TRBV29-1, the J gene TRBJ2-7, with D perhaps being TRBD1 or TRBD2 (5 bases each). V dropped 3 bases and J dropped 2 bases, with 14 bases sitting between them. Germline V lookup: CDR1 SQVTM, CDR2 ANQGSEA. The CDR3 is 14 amino acids.